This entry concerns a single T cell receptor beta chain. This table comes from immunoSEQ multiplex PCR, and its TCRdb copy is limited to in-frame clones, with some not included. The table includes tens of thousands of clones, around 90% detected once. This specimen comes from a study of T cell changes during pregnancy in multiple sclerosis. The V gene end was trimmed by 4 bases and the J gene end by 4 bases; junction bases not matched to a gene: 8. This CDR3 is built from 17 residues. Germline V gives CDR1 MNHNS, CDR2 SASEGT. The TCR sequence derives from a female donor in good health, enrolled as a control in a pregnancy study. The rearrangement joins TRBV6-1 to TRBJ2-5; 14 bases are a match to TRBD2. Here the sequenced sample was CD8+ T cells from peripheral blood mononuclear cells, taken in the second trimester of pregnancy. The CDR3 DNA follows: TGTGCCAGCAGTGCGACTAGCGGGAGGGCCTATTTAGAGACCCAGTACTTC. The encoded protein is CASSATSGRAYLETQYF.